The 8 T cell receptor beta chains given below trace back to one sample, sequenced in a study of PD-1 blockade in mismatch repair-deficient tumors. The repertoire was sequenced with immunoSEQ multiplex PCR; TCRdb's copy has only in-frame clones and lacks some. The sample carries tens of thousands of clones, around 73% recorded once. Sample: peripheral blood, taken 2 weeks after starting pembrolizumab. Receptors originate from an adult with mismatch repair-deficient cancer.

The CDR3 sequence is CASSSAFQETQYF. CDR3 DNA sequence: TGTGCCAGCAGTTCTGCGTTCCAAGAGACCCAGTACTTC. The genes are TRBV6-6 and TRBJ2-5, with D uncertain. CDR1 is MNHNY and CDR2 is SVGAGI in the germline V gene (reference sequence). This CDR3 region has 13 residues. With 4 bases removed from V and 1 base from J, the gap between germline ends came to 7 bases.

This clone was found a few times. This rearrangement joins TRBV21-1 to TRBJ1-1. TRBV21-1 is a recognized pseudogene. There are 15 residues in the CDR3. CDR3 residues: CASSKRGQRGTEAFF. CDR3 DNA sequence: TGTGCCAGCAGCAAAAGGGGCCAACGAGGGACTGAAGCTTTCTTT.

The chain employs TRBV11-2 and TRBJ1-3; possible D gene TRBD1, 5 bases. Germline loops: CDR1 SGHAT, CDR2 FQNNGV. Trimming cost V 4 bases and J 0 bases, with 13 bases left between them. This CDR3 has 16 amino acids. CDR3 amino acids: CASSSRSRGSGNTIYF. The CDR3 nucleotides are TGTGCCAGCAGCTCCCGCAGTAGGGGCTCTGGAAACACCATATATTTT.

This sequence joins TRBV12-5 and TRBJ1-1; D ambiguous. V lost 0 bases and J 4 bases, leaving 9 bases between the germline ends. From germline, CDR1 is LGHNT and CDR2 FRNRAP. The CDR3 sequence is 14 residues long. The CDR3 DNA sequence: TGTGCTAGTGGTTTGGTATTGGCGCCCACTGAAGCTTTCTTT. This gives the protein CASGLVLAPTEAFF.

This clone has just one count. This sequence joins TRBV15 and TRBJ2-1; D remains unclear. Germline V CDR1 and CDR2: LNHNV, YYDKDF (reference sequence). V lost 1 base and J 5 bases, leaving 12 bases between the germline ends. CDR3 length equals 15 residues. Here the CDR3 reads CATSRVTQSDNEQFF. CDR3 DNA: TGTGCCACCAGCAGAGTGACGCAATCTGACAATGAGCAGTTCTTC.

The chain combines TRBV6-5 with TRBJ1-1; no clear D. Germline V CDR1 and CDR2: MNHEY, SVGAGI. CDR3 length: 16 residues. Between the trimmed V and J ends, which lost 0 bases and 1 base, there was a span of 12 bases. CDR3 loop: CASSYSSHQGNTEAFF. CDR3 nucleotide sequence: TGTGCCAGCAGTTACTCGTCCCATCAAGGGAACACTGAAGCTTTCTTT.

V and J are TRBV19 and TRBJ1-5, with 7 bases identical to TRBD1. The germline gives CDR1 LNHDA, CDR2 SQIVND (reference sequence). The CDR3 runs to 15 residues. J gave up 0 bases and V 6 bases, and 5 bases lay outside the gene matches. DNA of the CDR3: TGTGCCAGTAGACCGGGACAGATTAGCAATCAGCCCCAGCATTTT. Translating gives CASRPGQISNQPQHF.

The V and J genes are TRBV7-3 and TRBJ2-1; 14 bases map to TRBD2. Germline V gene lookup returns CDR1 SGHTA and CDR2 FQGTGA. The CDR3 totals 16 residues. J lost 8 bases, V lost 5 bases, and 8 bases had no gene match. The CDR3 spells CASSKSGTSGSYEQFF. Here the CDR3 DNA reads TGTGCCAGCAGCAAATCCGGGACTAGCGGGAGTTATGAGCAGTTCTTC.